The clone carrying this T cell receptor (beta chain) was observed many times. Antigen: not known. This sample was taken from a study of regulatory T cells in long-lasting Graves disease. The study's findings and limits: It was peripheral blood alone, not thyroid tissue, that was studied. Persistent disease preferred TRBV28, TRBJ1-2 and TRBJ2-5; new disease, TRBV20-1 and TRBJ2-1.

Time point noted: newly diagnosed GD, antithyroid drugs for less than 3 months. Following extraction of RNA from PBMCs, that RNA was used to make the TCR library. Combining iRepertoire HTBI primers with Arm-PCR of CDR3 regions, the authors built TCR beta libraries. One entry per CDR3 protein results from TCRdb running MiXCR on the multiplex PCR reads. The data hold 400,000 to 550,000 distinct CDR3 sequences, with 16% observed a single time. V lost 3 bases and J 0 bases, leaving 9 bases between the germline ends. The CDR3 runs to 14 residues. Germline V gene data show CDR1 as GTSNPN and CDR2 as SVGIG (reference sequence). The same sample was also used in a study of T cells in Graves' hyperthyroidism and ophthalmopathy. From that report: Exclusion criteria comprised uncontrolled infection, other autoimmune disease, pregnancy or lactation.

The sample consisted of peripheral blood mononuclear cells (PBMCs), taken at new diagnosis, from a patient treated with antithyroid drugs. J is TRBJ1-5 and V is TRBV30, with D uncertain. The source is a woman under 40 with Graves disease. CDR3 nucleotide sequence: TGTGCCTGGAGGTCCCAGGTTAGCAATCAGCCCCAGCATTTT. Translating it yields CAWRSQVSNQPQHF.